Described below is a single T cell receptor (beta chain) sequence and its context. The antigen is not known. Replicate sorted-subset PCRs were loaded with approximately 190 ng DNA, tens of thousands of T cell genomes. Profiled with immunoSEQ multiplex PCR; TCRdb holds only in-frame clones, not every one. The top ten clones hold about 0.41% of a sample with some 2.3 million clones, 90% to 95% of them seen once. V was clipped by 0 bases and J by 2 bases, with 14 bases between them. The germline V gene has CDR1 LNHNV and CDR2 YYDKDF (reference sequence). This CDR3 contains 16 residues. This record belongs to a study of shared clonotypes between healthy human individuals. Study outcomes and limitations: The small donor group covered limited genetic and exposure diversity. Generally, naive subsets came out with larger estimated richness than memory subsets. The study found 4.5% to 5% of naive CD4 clonotypes shared across several donors.

Sequences were obtained from naive CD4+ T cells from PBMCs. As for subset: CD45RA+ positively selected. The chain recombines TRBV15 with TRBJ2-7, with a possible D match to TRBD1 (5 bases). The sequence was obtained from a man between 18 and 29 years old in good health. Some clones in this sample may be carry-over from other donors' samples. The CDR3 region is CATSRDNDSPTYEQYF. DNA for the CDR3: TGTGCCACCAGCAGAGACAATGACAGTCCAACCTACGAGCAGTACTTC.